This T cell receptor (beta chain) derives from a study of identical twins. TCRdb re-analysed the 5' RACE reads in MiXCR, keeping a single row per CDR3 protein. Of hundreds of thousands of distinct CDR3 sequences in the sample, about 12% were seen once. This CDR3 is built from 13 residues. Germline CDR1 is SGHRS and CDR2 is YFSETQ. With V trimmed by 5 bases and J by 5 bases, 4 bases remained unmatched. This clonotype was seen a handful of times. These data also featured in a second study, about yellow fever vaccine responses in identical twins.

The chain joins TRBV5-1 to TRBJ2-1; 7 bases line up with TRBD1. Sequencing was performed on PBMCs. This TCR came from a woman aged 18-35 years in good health. The CDR3 DNA is TGCGCCAGCAGACGGGGACAGAACAATGAGCAGTTCTTC. Residues: CASRRGQNNEQFF.